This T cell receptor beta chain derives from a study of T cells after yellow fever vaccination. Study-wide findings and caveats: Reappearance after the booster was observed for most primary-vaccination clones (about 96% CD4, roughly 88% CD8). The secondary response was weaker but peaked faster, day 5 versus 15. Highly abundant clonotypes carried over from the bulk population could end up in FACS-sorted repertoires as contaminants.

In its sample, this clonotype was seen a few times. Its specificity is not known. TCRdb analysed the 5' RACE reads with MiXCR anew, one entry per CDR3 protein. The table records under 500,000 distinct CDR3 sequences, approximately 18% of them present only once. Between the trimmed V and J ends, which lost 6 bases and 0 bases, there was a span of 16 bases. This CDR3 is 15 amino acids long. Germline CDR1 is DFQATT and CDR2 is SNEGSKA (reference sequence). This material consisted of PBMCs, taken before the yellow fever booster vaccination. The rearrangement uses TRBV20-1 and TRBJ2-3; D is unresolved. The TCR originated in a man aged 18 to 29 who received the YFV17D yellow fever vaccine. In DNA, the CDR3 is TGCAGTGCCCCGGGCCCCCCTCGGAGCACAGATACGCAGTATTTT. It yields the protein CSAPGPPRSTDTQYF.